The 28 T cell receptor beta chains presented below share a single source sample, sequenced in a study of CD8 T cells in ankylosing spondylitis. TCRdb ran MiXCR on the 5' RACE reads and lists one entry per CDR3 protein. The sample holds fewer than 250,000 distinct CDR3 sequences, over 9.5% seen once. Specimen: blood, either unsorted or a sorted T cell fraction (not recorded which). Receptors originate from a male donor with ankylosing spondylitis or in good health (not recorded which).

The table lists this clonotype with many counts. The rearrangement joins TRBV5-1 to TRBJ1-2; D uncertain. The V and J ends lost 3 bases and 5 bases respectively, with 17 bases between them. Per germline, CDR1 SGHRS and CDR2 YFSETQ. The CDR3 is 15 amino acids. The CDR3 spells CASSSDSFLAYGYTF. The CDR3, as DNA: TGCGCCAGCAGCTCAGACTCCTTCCTCGCTTATGGCTACACCTTC.

This clonotype was counted at least ten times. J is TRBJ2-5 and V is TRBV29-1; tentative D call: TRBD2 (5 bases). Trimming left V 3 bases short and J 1 base short, with 9 bases between. The CDR3 sequence is 13 residues long. The germline CDR1 and CDR2 sequences are SQVTM and ANQGSEA. The CDR3 spells CSVDGRGQETQYF. Here the CDR3 DNA reads TGCAGCGTTGATGGCCGGGGCCAAGAGACCCAGTACTTC. Full variable domain (missing parts from reference TRBV29-1 and TRBJ2-5): SAVISQKPSRDICQRGTSLTIQCQVDSQVTMMFWYRQQPGQSLTLIATANQGSEATYESGFVIDKFPISRPNLTFSTLTVSNMSPEDSSIYLCSVDGRGQETQYFGPGTRLLVL.

The chain couples TRBV11-1 to TRBJ2-7; 7 nucleotides match TRBD1. The CDR3 is made up of 18 amino acids. Trimming cost V 1 base and J 5 bases; bases outside gene matches: 17. Germline CDR1 SGHAT, CDR2 FQDESV (reference sequence). The CDR3 loop reads CASSLGGGAGFLRDEQYF. The CDR3 DNA sequence: TGTGCCAGCAGCTTAGGAGGGGGCGCAGGGTTTTTACGCGACGAGCAGTACTTC.

This clonotype was counted many times. J is TRBJ2-7 and V is TRBV5-5; D gene uncertain. Germline-derived CDR1 and CDR2 are SGHKS and YYEKEE (reference sequence). This CDR3 is 15 amino acids long. The ends were cut back, 0 bases at V and 5 bases at J, with 15 bases in the middle. CDR3 nucleotide sequence: TGTGCCAGCAGCTTGGACTTCCCGGGTCGCCACGAGCAGTACTTC. This encodes CASSLDFPGRHEQYF.

Ten or more counts support this clonotype. CDR3 protein: CAWSVGGNTEAFF. CDR3 bases: TGTGCCTGGAGTGTAGGAGGAAACACTGAAGCTTTCTTT. The chain employs TRBV30 and TRBJ1-1; no firm D call. V was pared by 0 bases and J by 2 bases, with 7 bases between. The CDR3 has 13 amino acids. The V gene's germline CDR1 is GTSNPN and CDR2 SVGIG (reference sequence).

Points on this clonotype: A single base separates this from a much larger clone, so it may be a read error. It is likely a read error, because the conserved phenylalanine at the end of the CDR3 is missing. This chain joins TRBV25-1 and TRBJ2-7; perhaps TRBD1 as D (6 bases). CDR1 MGHDK and CDR2 SYGVNS come from the germline V gene. Between the trimmed V and J ends, which lost 6 bases and 1 base, there was a span of 16 bases. CDR3 length: 15 residues. The chain's CDR3 is CASRTSGGQSYEQYL. The CDR3 DNA reads TGTGCCAGCAGGACGAGCGGAGGACAGTCCTACGAGCAGTACCTC.

The J gene is TRBJ2-5, the V gene TRBV7-2; TRBD2 is a possible D gene (5 bases). The CDR3 loop spans 15 amino acids. Between the trimmed V and J ends, which lost 4 bases and 5 bases, there was a span of 17 bases. Germline V gene data show CDR1 as SGHTA and CDR2 as FQGNSA. CDR3 sequence (DNA): TGTGCCAGCAGCTCCTTACTAGTTGTGAGCGAGACCCAGTACTTC. Its protein product is CASSSLLVVSETQYF.

This clonotype occurred many times. The rearrangement joins TRBV5-8 to TRBJ2-5, with D perhaps TRBD2 (6 bases). Germline CDR1 reads SGHTS; CDR2 reads YDEGEE. Trimming left V 4 bases short and J 5 bases short, with 9 bases between. The CDR3 contains 12 residues. As DNA, the CDR3 is TGTGCCAGCAGCCCACGGGGGGAGACCCAGTACTTC. Translation: CASSPRGETQYF.

This clonotype appeared many times. V gene TRBV15 combines with J gene TRBJ2-7; 7 nucleotides agree with TRBD1. J lost 0 bases, V lost 5 bases, and 4 bases had no gene match. This CDR3 region has 14 residues. Germline loops: CDR1 LNHNV, CDR2 YYDKDF (reference sequence). The CDR3 DNA reads as TGTGCCACCAGCGCACGACAGGGCTCCTACGAGCAGTACTTC. Its protein product is CATSARQGSYEQYF. Full variable domain (missing parts from reference TRBV15 and TRBJ2-7): DAMVIQNPRYQVTQFGKPVTLSCSQTLNHNVMYWYQQKSSQAPKLLFHYYDKDFNNEADTPDNFQSRRPNTSFCFLDIRSPGLGDTAMYLCATSARQGSYEQYFGPGTRLTVT.

The sample holds many counts of this clonotype. This chain links TRBV20-1 with TRBJ2-7; 10 bases line up with TRBD1. Germline lookup yields CDR1 DFQATT and CDR2 SNEGSKA (reference sequence). The CDR3 has 13 residues. Trimming removed 6 bases from V and 6 bases from J; junction bases left unmatched: 8. The CDR3 DNA sequence: TGCAGTGCCCCGCGGACAGGGGGTCGCGAGCAGTACTTC. Protein: CSAPRTGGREQYF.

This clonotype appeared a few times. The chain links TRBV21-1 to TRBJ1-3; the D call TRBD1 from the table was never checked on the DNA. TRBV21-1 is listed as a pseudogene. This CDR3 has 17 amino acids. Here the CDR3 DNA reads TGTGCCAGCAGCTTTCCCGGCGGGACAGGGGCTGGAAACACCATATATTTT. The encoded protein is CASSFPGGTGAGNTIYF.

The J gene is TRBJ2-3, the V gene TRBV7-2, with D possibly TRBD2 on 5 matching bases. Germline assignment: CDR1 SGHTA and CDR2 FQGNSA. The CDR3 loop spans 13 amino acids. V gave up 6 bases and J gave up 5 bases, with 12 bases separating them. Here the CDR3 reads CASSRVGEDTQYF. The DNA of the CDR3 is TGTGCCAGCAGTCGGGTCGGGGAAGATACGCAGTATTTT.

This clonotype was detected many times. The CDR3, as DNA: TGTGCCAGCATCCGTAGCGGAGCGAACACCGGGGAGCTGTTTTTT. It specifies CASIRSGANTGELFF. V usage is TRBV12-3 or TRBV12-4 and J usage is TRBJ2-2; maybe TRBD2 (6 bases). Deletions cut 7 bases from V and 0 bases from J, with 12 bases between. This CDR3 has 15 residues.

Many counts were recorded for this clonotype. This chain joins TRBV3-1 and TRBJ2-7; D gene uncertain. CDR3 size: 13 residues. Germline V gives CDR1 LGHDT, CDR2 YNNKEL (reference sequence). Trimming shortened V by 1 base and J by 0 bases, and 4 bases separated the two germline ends. CDR3 nucleotides: TGTGCCAGCAGCCAAGGGGCCTCCTACGAGCAGTACTTC. This codes for CASSQGASYEQYF.

This clonotype was detected ten times or more. The chain links TRBV20-1 to TRBJ2-1, with D hard to call. V was clipped by 5 bases and J by 4 bases, with 12 bases between them. The germline V gene encodes CDR1 DFQATT and CDR2 SNEGSKA (reference sequence). This CDR3 region has 13 residues. The CDR3, as DNA: TGCAGTGCTCCGAAACCGCCTTACAATGAGCAGTTCTTC. The encoded protein is CSAPKPPYNEQFF.

This clonotype was seen ten or more times. The gene calls are TRBV6-1 and TRBJ2-1; D might be TRBD2 (5 bases). Germline loops: CDR1 MNHNS, CDR2 SASEGT. This CDR3 comprises 14 residues. The V and J ends lost 3 bases and 7 bases respectively, with 13 bases between them. The CDR3 bases are TGTGCCAGCAGTGAGGCGGGCGGCTTGAATGAGCAGTTCTTC. The encoded protein is CASSEAGGLNEQFF.

In this sample, this clonotype turned up many times. CDR3 bases: TGCAGTGCAATGGACAGTCAAAACAGGGAGACCCAGTACTTC. Translated, it gives CSAMDSQNRETQYF. V gene TRBV20-1 combines with J gene TRBJ2-5; weak D call: TRBD1 (6 bases). The CDR3 contains 14 residues. The V end was cut by 6 bases, the J end by 5 bases, with 19 bases between. Germline CDR1 reads DFQATT; CDR2 reads SNEGSKA (reference sequence).

This clonotype was seen repeatedly, ten times or more. The germline gene is not matched at one end of the junction; a read error may be the cause. This chain connects TRBV12-3 or TRBV12-4 to TRBJ2-7; D may be TRBD1 or TRBD2 (5 bases each). The CDR3 runs 12 residues. The CDR3 spells CASSSGAQPQGF. CDR3 nucleotides: TGTGCCAGCAGTTCCGGGGCCCAACCTCAGGGTTTC.

The sample holds many counts of this clonotype. This rearrangement joins TRBV6-5 to TRBJ1-1; no clear D gene. This CDR3 comprises 14 residues. Germline CDR1 MNHEY, CDR2 SVGAGI. Trimming took 2 bases from V and 4 from J, leaving 11 bases between them. CDR3 bases: TGTGCCAGCAGTTACGCGGGGAGCGGCACTGAAGCTTTCTTT. This sequence encodes CASSYAGSGTEAFF.

This clonotype appeared a few times. The chain joins TRBV11-3 to TRBJ1-2; the D gene is possibly TRBD1 (5 bases). The CDR3 length is 13 residues. Germline V gene sequence: CDR1 SGHNT, CDR2 YENEEA. V was trimmed by 7 bases and J by 4 bases, leaving 13 bases between them. The CDR3 sequence: CASTQGEGYGYTF. The CDR3 DNA is TGTGCCAGCACCCAAGGGGAGGGCTATGGCTACACCTTC.

Concerning this clonotype: This sequence may be a read error, since a much larger clone differs from it by one base. The chain carries TRBV3-1 and TRBJ2-4; D not resolved. Trimming removed 4 bases from V and 1 base from J, with 11 bases in between. There are 15 residues in the CDR3. The germline V gene has CDR1 LGHDT and CDR2 YNNKEL (reference sequence). CDR3 sequence (DNA): TGTGCCAGCAGCCTATCAGCCAGGGCCAAAAACATTCAGTACTTC. It translates to CASSLSARAKNIQYF.

This clonotype has a count of ten or more. The V call is TRBV2, the J call TRBJ2-2, with D possibly TRBD2 on 5 matching bases. From germline, CDR1 is SNHLY and CDR2 FYNNEI. There are 15 residues in the CDR3. With 5 bases removed from V and 1 base from J, the gap between germline ends came to 11 bases. The CDR3 coding sequence is TGTGCCAGCAGTTACGGACTGGAGAACACCGGGGAGCTGTTTTTT. This sequence encodes CASSYGLENTGELFF.

This clonotype was detected many times. The J gene is TRBJ2-5, the V gene TRBV4-2; D gene unclear. This CDR3 region has 15 residues. V lost 4 bases, J lost 1 base, and 13 bases lay in between. Germline V gives CDR1 LGHNA, CDR2 YNFKEQ. CDR3 in amino acids: CASSPVSRIQETQYF. CDR3 in DNA: TGTGCCAGCAGCCCCGTATCACGGATCCAAGAGACCCAGTACTTC.

The chain links TRBV30 to TRBJ2-1, with D perhaps matching TRBD1 (6 bases). The CDR3 is made up of 13 amino acids. V lost 8 bases to trimming and J lost 1 base, with 12 bases between them. The germline V gene encodes CDR1 GTSNPN and CDR2 SVGIG (reference sequence). The CDR3 coding sequence is TGTGCCGGCACAGGGCCGTCCTACAATGAGCAGTTCTTC. Protein sequence: CAGTGPSYNEQFF.

The chain uses TRBV11-3 and TRBJ1-2; 7 bases agree with TRBD1. V was clipped by 5 bases and J by 2 bases; unmatched bases: 8. CDR3 length: 15 amino acids. The germline CDR1 and CDR2 sequences are SGHNT and YENEEA. CDR3 loop: CASSLGQAVNYGYTF. CDR3 DNA: TGTGCCAGCAGCCTTGGACAGGCGGTGAACTATGGCTACACCTTC. Combining the CDR3 with reference TRBV11-3 and TRBJ1-2 gives the whole variable domain EAGVVQSPRYKIIEKKQPVAFWCNPISGHNTLYWYLQNLGQGPELLIRYENEEAVDDSQLPKDRFSAERLKGVDSTLKIQPAELGDSAVYLCASSLGQAVNYGYTFGSGTRLTVV.

This clonotype was seen repeatedly, ten times or more. This chain uses TRBV27 with TRBJ1-5; D ambiguous. Trimming left V 8 bases short and J 6 bases short, with 11 bases between. Germline CDR1 MNHEY, CDR2 SMNVEV (reference sequence). This CDR3 is built from 12 residues. Here the CDR3 DNA reads TGTGCCAGCGGGGTCTTGGGTCAGCCCCAGCATTTT. This sequence encodes CASGVLGQPQHF.

The sample holds many counts of this clonotype. This chain joins TRBV7-2 and TRBJ1-1; TRBD1 aligns across 7 bases. The V and J ends lost 4 bases and 4 bases, in that order; junction bases with no gene match: 6. The CDR3 sequence is 14 residues long. Germline V lookup: CDR1 SGHTA, CDR2 FQGNSA. CDR3 DNA: TGTGCCAGCAGCTCGACAGGGAGAAGCACTGAAGCTTTCTTT. Protein sequence: CASSSTGRSTEAFF.

This clonotype has ten or more counts. V is TRBV29-1 and J is TRBJ2-7; 9 nucleotides align to TRBD1. CDR3 length: 12 residues. Trimming cost V 5 bases and J 8 bases; bases outside gene matches: 7. Germline values: CDR1 SQVTM, CDR2 ANQGSEA. The DNA of the CDR3 is TGCAGCGTTATACCGGGACAGGGTCAGCAGTACTTC. Translating gives CSVIPGQGQQYF.